What follows are 3 T cell receptor beta chains derived from one specimen sequenced in a study of identical twins. MiXCR was run by TCRdb on the 5' RACE reads, yielding one entry per CDR3 protein. Of approximately 1.8 million distinct CDR3 sequences detected, 32% appear once; the ten largest clones hold about 0.27%. The sequenced sample was cord blood. The receptors were sampled from a newborn girl in good health.

This chain connects TRBV29-1 to TRBJ1-1; D uncertain. The V end lost 7 bases, the J end lost 7 bases, and 16 bases lay between the germline ends. The CDR3 covers 12 residues. Germline V lookup: CDR1 SQVTM, CDR2 ANQGSEA. CDR3 sequence (DNA): TGCAGCGCCGGTCGGGGTTCGATTGAAGCTTTCTTT. As protein: CSAGRGSIEAFF.

Only one count was recorded for this clonotype. This rearrangement joins TRBV12-5 to TRBJ1-5; TRBD1 might be the D (5 bases). With 3 bases removed from V and 9 bases from J, the gap between germline ends came to 12 bases. CDR1 is LGHNT and CDR2 is FRNRAP in the germline V gene. The CDR3 covers 13 residues. The CDR3 reads CASGLDTTGPQHF. In DNA form, the CDR3 reads TGTGCTAGTGGTTTAGATACCACAGGGCCCCAGCATTTT.

The rearrangement uses TRBV12-3 or TRBV12-4 and TRBJ2-5, with D perhaps matching TRBD2 (5 bases). This CDR3 is 16 amino acids long. Trimming removed 5 bases from V and 11 bases from J, with 27 bases in between. CDR3 sequence reads: CASSQLKEGMGTEQYF. The CDR3 DNA is TGTGCCAGCAGTCAATTAAAAGAGGGTATGGGAACGGAGCAGTACTTC.